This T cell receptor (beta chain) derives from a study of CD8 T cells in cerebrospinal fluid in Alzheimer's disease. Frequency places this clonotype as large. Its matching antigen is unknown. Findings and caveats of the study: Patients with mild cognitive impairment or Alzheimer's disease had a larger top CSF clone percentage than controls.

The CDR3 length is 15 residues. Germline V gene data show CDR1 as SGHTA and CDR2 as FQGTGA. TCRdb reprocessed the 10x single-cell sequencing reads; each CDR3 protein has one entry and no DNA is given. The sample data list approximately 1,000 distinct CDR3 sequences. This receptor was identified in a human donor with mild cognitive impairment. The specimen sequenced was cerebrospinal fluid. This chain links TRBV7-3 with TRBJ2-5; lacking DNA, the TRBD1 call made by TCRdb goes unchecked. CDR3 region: CASSLTGGWSETQYF.